This passage covers 32 T cell receptor beta chains from one sample sequenced in a study of blood T cells in healthy people across ages. Through a sample-barcoded 5' primer and a J-beta primer mix, a second PCR was run for roughly 6 to 12 cycles. In TCRdb, the 5' RACE reads were re-called with MiXCR into one record per CDR3 protein. The sample records about 680,000 distinct CDR3 sequences, more than 40% being singletons. Sequencing used blood. The receptors come from a woman aged 60-75 years in good health.

The chain joins TRBV20-1 to TRBJ2-3; a weak D match, TRBD2 (7 bases). V gave up 5 bases and J gave up 2 bases, with 17 bases separating them. The germline V gene encodes CDR1 DFQATT and CDR2 SNEGSKA (reference sequence). The CDR3 sequence is 15 residues long. The CDR3 DNA is TGCAGTGCTTTAGGTGGGAGGGGGGCCACAGATACGCAGTATTTT. Its protein is CSALGGRGATDTQYF.

The CDR3 sequence is CASKRQGWTEAFF. For the CDR3, the DNA is TGTGCCTCGAAAAGACAGGGATGGACTGAAGCTTTCTTT. The chain links TRBV30 to TRBJ1-1, with TRBD1 matching 7 bases. Germline CDR1 GTSNPN, CDR2 SVGIG (reference sequence). The ends lost 7 bases at V and 5 bases at J; junction bases unmatched: 10. This CDR3 is 13 amino acids long. Based on the CDR3 plus reference TRBV30 and TRBJ1-1, the full variable domain is SQTIHQWPATLVQPVGSPLSLECTVEGTSNPNLYWYRQAAGRGLQLLFYSVGIGQISSEVPQNLSASRPQDRQFILSSKKLLLSDSGFYLCASKRQGWTEAFFGQGTRLTVV.

The gene calls are TRBV29-1 and TRBJ2-7, with 9 bases lining up with TRBD1. V dropped 0 bases and J dropped 3; count of bases not matched to a gene: 6. Germline CDR1 and CDR2: SQVTM and ANQGSEA. The CDR3 contains 15 residues. CDR3 residues: CSVEDLRQGGYEQYF. CDR3 bases: TGCAGCGTTGAAGATCTAAGACAGGGGGGCTACGAGCAGTACTTC.

This rearrangement joins TRBV27 to TRBJ2-7; no clear D. CDR3 length: 12 residues. Germline CDR1 MNHEY, CDR2 SMNVEV (reference sequence). V was clipped by 5 bases and J by 4 bases, with 9 bases between them. The CDR3 nucleotides read TGTGCCAGCAGTGACCTCCGTTACGAGCAGTACTTC. Amino acid sequence: CASSDLRYEQYF.

V and J are TRBV9 and TRBJ2-7, with 8 bases aligning to TRBD1. The J segment lost 7 bases and the V segment lost 3 bases, leaving 12 bases of the junction unmatched. Germline assignment: CDR1 SGDLS and CDR2 YYNGEE. CDR3 length: 15 residues. The CDR3: CASSEGDRGFYEQYF. The CDR3 bases are TGTGCCAGCAGCGAAGGAGACAGGGGTTTCTATGAGCAGTACTTC.

The rearrangement links TRBV12-3 or TRBV12-4 to TRBJ2-1; no firm D call. V was cut by 2 bases and J by 2 bases, with 4 bases left in between. The CDR3 is 13 residues long. The CDR3 coding sequence is TGTGCCAGCAGTTTAATGGCCTACAATGAGCAGTTCTTC. Amino acids: CASSLMAYNEQFF.

This rearrangement joins TRBV20-1 to TRBJ2-1; 9 bases are a match to TRBD2. The CDR3 runs 15 residues. CDR1 is DFQATT and CDR2 is SNEGSKA in the germline V gene (reference sequence). Trimming took 3 bases from V and 9 from J; bases not matched to a gene: 12. Here the CDR3 reads CSASNAGGPGGEQFF. CDR3 nucleotides: TGCAGTGCTAGTAACGCGGGAGGGCCAGGCGGTGAGCAGTTCTTC.

The chain combines TRBV7-9 with TRBJ2-1; 8 bases are a match to TRBD2. This CDR3 spans 15 amino acids. Germline CDR1 and CDR2: SEHNR and FQNEAQ (reference sequence). J was trimmed by 8 bases and V by 5 bases; bases with no gene match: 11. Here the CDR3 reads CASSLREGLDDEQFF. CDR3 nucleotide sequence: TGTGCCAGCAGCCTACGGGAGGGCCTAGACGATGAGCAGTTCTTC.

This rearrangement joins TRBV7-2 to TRBJ1-4; D gene uncertain. Germline V gives CDR1 SGHTA, CDR2 FQGNSA. The CDR3 runs to 13 residues. V dropped 5 bases and J dropped 5 bases, with 9 bases sitting between them. CDR3 nucleotides: TGTGCCAGCAGCCTTATGAAGAATGAAAAACTGTTTTTT. Translated, it gives CASSLMKNEKLFF.

V and J are TRBV7-2 and TRBJ2-4; perhaps TRBD2 as D (5 bases). The J call may not be correct, given that the DNA end is closer to TRBJ2-7. The germline V gene encodes CDR1 SGHTA and CDR2 FQGNSA. The CDR3 totals 13 residues. The CDR3 DNA follows: TGTGCCAGCAGCTACCCTAGCTTTGGCGAGCAGTACTTC. It translates to CASSYPSFGEQYF.

The chain recombines TRBV7-9 with TRBJ2-7; TRBD2 might be the D (8 bases). The CDR3 sequence is 13 residues long. The V end lost 8 bases, the J end lost 7 bases, and 18 bases lay between the germline ends. Germline V CDR1 and CDR2: SEHNR, FQNEAQ (reference sequence). In DNA, the CDR3 is TGTGCCAGCCGAGTAGCGGGACAGTTGGAGCAGTACTTC. It encodes CASRVAGQLEQYF.

The rearrangement links TRBV19 to TRBJ2-1; possibly TRBD2 for D (7 bases). Germline V CDR1 and CDR2: LNHDA, SQIVND (reference sequence). The CDR3 consists of 16 residues. Trimming took 1 base from V and 1 from J, leaving 11 bases between them. CDR3 nucleotides: TGTGCCAGTAGTATAGTGGGGGGGGCTTCCTACAATGAGCAGTTCTTC. This gives the protein CASSIVGGASYNEQFF.

The chain links TRBV12-3 or TRBV12-4 to TRBJ2-1; D is possibly TRBD2 (6 bases). Between the trimmed V and J ends, which lost 1 base and 7 bases, there was a span of 8 bases. The CDR3 is 13 amino acids. The CDR3 protein is CASSLDGGNEQFF. DNA of the CDR3: TGTGCCAGCAGTTTAGATGGGGGGAATGAGCAGTTCTTC.

The chain is built from TRBV12-3 or TRBV12-4 and TRBJ1-5, with 8 bases fitting TRBD1. The CDR3 sequence is 18 residues long. The trim removed 8 bases at V and 0 bases at J, leaving 15 bases unmatched. The CDR3, as DNA: TGTGCCAGCTCTAGACCCAGGGGACAGGCAAATAGCAATCAGCCCCAGCATTTT. Amino acids: CASSRPRGQANSNQPQHF.

This clonotype was counted a few times. The chain couples TRBV7-2 to TRBJ1-5, with TRBD1 as a possible D gene (5 bases). This CDR3 region has 14 residues. CDR1 and CDR2 (germline): SGHTA, FQGNSA. V dropped 4 bases and J dropped 5 bases, with 12 bases sitting between them. In nucleotides, the CDR3 is TGTGCCAGCAGCTCTCGGGGGGGATATCAGCCCCAGCATTTT. Amino acids: CASSSRGGYQPQHF.

In this sample, this clonotype turned up a few times. This sequence joins TRBV25-1 and TRBJ2-1; 8 bases fit TRBD2. This CDR3 has 14 residues. Per the germline V gene, CDR1 is MGHDK and CDR2 is SYGVNS. V trimming: 3 bases; J trimming: 6 bases; junction bases outside the gene matches: 4. CDR3 region: CASSEREAVNEQFF. The CDR3 DNA is TGTGCCAGCAGTGAGCGGGAGGCGGTCAATGAGCAGTTCTTC.

As concerns this clonotype: An end of the junction does not agree with germline; a read error may underlie this. The chain couples TRBV11-2 to TRBJ1-2; D is uncertain. The CDR3 contains 15 residues. Germline V gene sequence: CDR1 SGHAT, CDR2 FQNNGV. Written as DNA, the CDR3 is TGTGCCTGCAGCAGCCGGGCCCCCGCGGACTATGGCTACACCTTC. Residues: CACSSRAPADYGYTF.

This chain's CDR3 is CSARKVAADHNEKLFF. The CDR3 nucleotides read TGCAGTGCTAGAAAAGTGGCCGCTGATCATAATGAAAAACTGTTTTTT. This sequence joins TRBV20-1 and TRBJ1-4; the D is unclear. With 2 bases removed from V and 4 bases from J, the gap between germline ends came to 17 bases. Looked up from germline, CDR1 is DFQATT and CDR2 is SNEGSKA (reference sequence). The CDR3 totals 16 residues.

This chain joins TRBV30 and TRBJ2-1; 8 bases are shared with TRBD2. The CDR3 has 17 residues. Trimming took 0 bases from V and 6 from J; bases not matched to a gene: 13. The V gene's germline CDR1 is GTSNPN and CDR2 SVGIG (reference sequence). The CDR3 region is CAWSVMAGGPPGNEQFF. The CDR3, as DNA: TGTGCCTGGAGTGTAATGGCGGGAGGACCCCCTGGCAATGAGCAGTTCTTC. The entire variable domain, with the rest obtained from reference TRBV30 and TRBJ2-1, is as follows: SQTIHQWPATLVQPVGSPLSLECTVEGTSNPNLYWYRQAAGRGLQLLFYSVGIGQISSEVPQNLSASRPQDRQFILSSKKLLLSDSGFYLCAWSVMAGGPPGNEQFFGPGTRLTVL.

This clonotype showed up just a few times. The chain employs TRBV3-1 and TRBJ2-7, with TRBD2 matching 11 bases. Unmatched junction bases numbered 9, after V lost 0 bases and J lost 5 bases. Germline loops: CDR1 LGHDT, CDR2 YNNKEL (reference sequence). The CDR3 extends over 17 amino acids. CDR3 residues: CASSQEISGRALDEQYF. CDR3 in DNA: TGTGCCAGCAGCCAAGAAATTAGCGGGAGGGCCCTCGACGAGCAGTACTTC.

The V call is TRBV5-1, the J call TRBJ1-6; no reliable D call. The CDR3 length is 15 residues. CDR1 is SGHRS and CDR2 is YFSETQ in the germline V gene. The germline V and J ends were trimmed by 1 base and 2 bases, with 7 bases remaining between them. The chain's CDR3 is CASSLRATYNSPLHF. The DNA of the CDR3 is TGCGCCAGCAGCTTGCGAGCGACCTATAATTCACCCCTCCACTTT.

This clonotype was recorded once. V gene TRBV12-3 or TRBV12-4 combines with J gene TRBJ2-7, with 11 bases matching TRBD2. The DNA end lines up better with TRBJ2-5; the J call may be wrong. CDR3 length: 15 residues. The CDR3 loop reads CASIRTSGRQETQYF. CDR3 nucleotide sequence: TGTGCCAGCATTAGGACTAGCGGGCGCCAAGAGACCCAGTACTTC.

Points on this clonotype: This may come from a read error, since a much larger clone is one base off. This rearrangement joins TRBV5-1 to TRBJ2-5, with D perhaps matching TRBD2 (6 bases). The length of the CDR3 is 14 residues. Between the trimmed V and J ends, which lost 3 bases and 1 base, there was a span of 10 bases. Germline CDR1 is SGHRS and CDR2 is YFSETQ. The chain's CDR3 is CASSWASAQETQYF. The CDR3 nucleotides are TGCGCCAGCAGCTGGGCTAGCGCCCAAGAGACCCAGTACTTC.

This clonotype was observed a handful of times. V is TRBV7-6 and J is TRBJ2-3; TRBD1 matches 9 bases. The CDR3 is 16 amino acids. Germline V gene lookup returns CDR1 SGHVS and CDR2 FNYEAQ. V lost 4 bases and J lost 7; bases outside the gene matches: 12. This CDR3 is CASSSPGTGIVHTQYF. The CDR3 nucleotides are TGTGCCAGCAGCTCTCCCGGGACAGGGATTGTGCATACGCAGTATTTT.

J is TRBJ2-7 and V is TRBV7-2; D is perhaps TRBD2 (5 bases). This CDR3 spans 15 amino acids. V was trimmed by 1 base and J by 7 bases, leaving 17 bases between them. CDR1 SGHTA and CDR2 FQGNSA come from the germline V gene. In DNA form, the CDR3 reads TGTGCCAGCAGCTTAGTAGCACTAGGATGGAATGAGCAGTACTTC. Translated, it gives CASSLVALGWNEQYF.

The gene calls are TRBV10-3 and TRBJ1-1; D is ambiguous. V lost 5 bases to trimming and J lost 10 bases, with 20 bases between them. This CDR3 is built from 14 residues. Looked up from germline, CDR1 is ENHRY and CDR2 is SYGVKD. The CDR3 nucleotides read TGTGCCATCAGTCCCTCCCGAGCAGGCCTAGGAGCTTTCTTT. This translates into CAISPSRAGLGAFF.

The chain combines TRBV29-1 with TRBJ2-1; tentative D call: TRBD1 (6 bases). The end of the DNA aligns better with TRBJ2-7, so the J call may be wrong. The CDR3 sequence is 16 residues long. Looked up from germline, CDR1 is SQVTM and CDR2 is ANQGSEA. The chain's CDR3 is CSVKDSRIFSYNEQYF. The CDR3 coding sequence is TGCAGCGTTAAGGACAGCCGAATTTTCTCCTACAATGAGCAGTACTTC.

A note on this clonotype: Since a much larger clone is just one base distant, this may be a read error. The rearrangement links TRBV7-2 to TRBJ2-7, with TRBD2 as a possible D gene (5 bases). Germline V CDR1 and CDR2: SGHTA, FQGNSA. Trimming stripped 4 bases from V and 7 bases from J, with 20 bases between. The CDR3 consists of 15 residues. CDR3 nucleotides: TGTGCCAGCAGCTCGCCGGGTCTGCGGGCGCGAGAGCAGTACTTC. As protein: CASSSPGLRAREQYF.

The chain recombines TRBV27 with TRBJ1-2, with TRBD1 matching 11 bases. This CDR3 is built from 15 residues. Trimming took 6 bases from V and 4 from J; bases not matched to a gene: 7. CDR1 and CDR2 from the germline V gene are MNHEY and SMNVEV (reference sequence). The CDR3 DNA follows: TGTGCCAGCAGACCTATTGGGACAGGGGGCTATGGCTACACCTTC. Translation gives CASRPIGTGGYGYTF.

This clonotype has at least ten counts. The J gene is TRBJ2-7, the V gene TRBV7-2; the D is unclear. Germline CDR1 and CDR2: SGHTA and FQGNSA. The CDR3 loop spans 15 amino acids. Trimming removed 5 bases at V and 3 bases at J, with 17 bases between. CDR3 bases: TGTGCCAGCAGCCTCAACCGGGCCGAAATCTACGAGCAGTACTTC. It specifies CASSLNRAEIYEQYF.

The J gene is TRBJ2-1, the V gene TRBV6-2 or TRBV6-3, with D perhaps TRBD2 (6 bases). The CDR3 has 15 residues. The V gene's germline CDR1 is MNHEY and CDR2 SVGEGT. V dropped 3 bases and J dropped 2 bases, with 11 bases sitting between them. The CDR3 bases are TGTGCCAGCAGTTATCCTAGCGAGCCCTACAATGAGCAGTTCTTC. The encoded protein is CASSYPSEPYNEQFF.

Many counts were recorded for this clonotype. The chain links TRBV13 to TRBJ2-5; a weak D match, TRBD2 (6 bases). This CDR3 region has 16 residues. Germline CDR1 PRHDT, CDR2 FYEKMQ (reference sequence). Trimming stripped 2 bases from V and 1 base from J, with 14 bases between. CDR3 sequence (DNA): TGTGCCAGCAGCTTAAGGGGAGACGGGGGCCAAGAGACCCAGTACTTC. Its protein is CASSLRGDGGQETQYF.